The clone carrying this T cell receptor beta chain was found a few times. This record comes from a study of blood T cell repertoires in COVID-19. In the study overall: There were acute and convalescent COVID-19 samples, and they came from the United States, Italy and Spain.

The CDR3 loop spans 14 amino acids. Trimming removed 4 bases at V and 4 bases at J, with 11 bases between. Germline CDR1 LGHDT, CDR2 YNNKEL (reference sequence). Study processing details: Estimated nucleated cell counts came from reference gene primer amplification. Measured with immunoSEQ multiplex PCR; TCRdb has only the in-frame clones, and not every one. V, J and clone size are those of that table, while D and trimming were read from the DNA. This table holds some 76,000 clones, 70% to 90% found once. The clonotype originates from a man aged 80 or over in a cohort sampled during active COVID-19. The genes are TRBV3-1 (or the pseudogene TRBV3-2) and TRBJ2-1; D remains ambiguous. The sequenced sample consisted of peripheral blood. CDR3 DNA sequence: TGTGCCAGCAGCCCCTCCGTGGAGTACAATGAGCAGTTCTTC. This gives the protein CASSPSVEYNEQFF.